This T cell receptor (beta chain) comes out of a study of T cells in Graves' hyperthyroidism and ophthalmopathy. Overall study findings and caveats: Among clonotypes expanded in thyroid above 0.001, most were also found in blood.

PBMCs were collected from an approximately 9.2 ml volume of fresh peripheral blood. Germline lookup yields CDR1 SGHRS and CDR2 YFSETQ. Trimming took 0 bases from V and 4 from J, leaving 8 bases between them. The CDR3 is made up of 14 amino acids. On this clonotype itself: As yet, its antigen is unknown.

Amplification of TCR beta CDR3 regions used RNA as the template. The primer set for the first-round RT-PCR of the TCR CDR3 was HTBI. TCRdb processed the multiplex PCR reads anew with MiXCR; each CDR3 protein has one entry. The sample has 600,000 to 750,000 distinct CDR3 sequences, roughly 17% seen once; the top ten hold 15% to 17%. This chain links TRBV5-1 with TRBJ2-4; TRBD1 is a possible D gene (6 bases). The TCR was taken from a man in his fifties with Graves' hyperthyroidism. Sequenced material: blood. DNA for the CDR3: TGCGCCAGCAGCTTGGGGACAGAGAAAAACATTCAGTACTTC. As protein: CASSLGTEKNIQYF. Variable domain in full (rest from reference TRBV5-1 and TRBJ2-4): KAGVTQTPRYLIKTRGQQVTLSCSPISGHRSVSWYQQTPGQGLQFLFEYFSETQRNKGNFPGRFSGRQFSNSRSEMNVSTLELGDSALYLCASSLGTEKNIQYFGAGTRLSVL.